Below are 20 T cell receptor beta chains sequenced from a single sample in a study of Graves' ophthalmopathy and Graves' hyperthyroidism. The sequenced template was RNA, covering the TCR beta CDR3 region. Amplification began with first-round RT-PCR using HTBI primers, then second-round multiplex PCR was performed. TCRdb fed the multiplex PCR reads into MiXCR, producing one record per CDR3 protein. The sample lists 650,000 to 900,000 distinct CDR3 sequences; about 44% were seen once. Sequencing was carried out using peripheral blood. Receptors were obtained from an adult man with Graves' ophthalmopathy.

The chain combines TRBV29-1 with TRBJ1-1, with D unclear. CDR1 is SQVTM and CDR2 is ANQGSEA in the germline V gene. V was pared by 8 bases and J by 7 bases, with 14 bases between. This CDR3 contains 11 residues. The CDR3 region is CSQPWTIEAFF. The CDR3 DNA sequence: TGCAGCCAACCTTGGACGATTGAAGCTTTCTTT.

This clonotype was seen a handful of times. The J gene is TRBJ2-7, the V gene TRBV9, with TRBD2 identical over 14 bases. The CDR3 consists of 16 residues. V trimming: 4 bases; J trimming: 3 bases; junction bases outside the gene matches: 6. CDR1 is SGDLS and CDR2 is YYNGEE in the germline V gene. CDR3 coding DNA: TGTGCCAGCAGCCAAGGACTAGCGGGGGGACTCTACGAGCAGTACTTC. This gives the protein CASSQGLAGGLYEQYF.

This chain joins TRBV29-1 and TRBJ1-1, with 7 positions matching TRBD1. Germline V lookup: CDR1 SQVTM, CDR2 ANQGSEA. CDR3 length: 11 amino acids. Trimming cost V 6 bases and J 10 bases; bases outside gene matches: 8. The CDR3 DNA is TGCAGCGTGCAGGGGGGGCGCGTAGCTTTCTTT. Translating it yields CSVQGGRVAFF.

V is TRBV29-1 and J is TRBJ1-1; D uncertain. Trimming took off 8 bases at V and 3 bases at J, with 10 bases between the two ends. The CDR3 extends over 11 amino acids. Germline assignment: CDR1 SQVTM and CDR2 ANQGSEA. CDR3 in amino acids: CSQDRYTEAFF. The CDR3 DNA is TGCAGCCAAGATCGGTACACTGAAGCTTTCTTT.

Concerning this clonotype itself: A much larger clonotype is one base distant, so this may be a read error. V gene TRBV19 combines with J gene TRBJ2-7; D is uncertain. V was clipped by 3 bases and J by 1 base, with 7 bases between them. CDR3 length equals 13 residues. CDR1 is LNHDA, CDR2 SQIVND, per germline (reference sequence). The CDR3 region is CASSMQDSYEQYF. CDR3 coding DNA: TGTGCCAGTAGTATGCAGGATTCCTACGAGCAGTACTTC.

This clonotype showed up just a few times. This chain links TRBV20-1 with TRBJ2-7; D is tentatively TRBD1 or TRBD2 (5 bases each). Germline lookup yields CDR1 DFQATT and CDR2 SNEGSKA (reference sequence). V was clipped by 6 bases and J by 9 bases, with 21 bases between them. The CDR3 consists of 13 residues. CDR3 in amino acids: CSALTETHGGQYF. CDR3 sequence (DNA): TGCAGTGCCTTGACAGAGACCCACGGAGGGCAGTACTTC.

There are many counts of this clonotype. The chain employs TRBV2 and TRBJ2-2; D is undetermined. Germline lookup yields CDR1 SNHLY and CDR2 FYNNEI. The CDR3 sequence is 14 residues long. Trimming shortened V by 8 bases and J by 3 bases, and 13 bases separated the two germline ends. The CDR3 coding sequence is TGTGCCAGCCAACCTAACGGTTACACCGGGGAGCTGTTTTTT. Translating gives CASQPNGYTGELFF.

Details on this clonotype: One junction end does not reproduce the germline sequence, and a read error may be involved. This sequence joins TRBV10-3 and TRBJ2-5; TRBD2 might be the D (7 bases). This CDR3 has 18 amino acids. CDR1 ENHRY and CDR2 SYGVKD come from the germline V gene. The CDR3 DNA is TGTGCCAGCAGTTACATTGGCCCGGCGGGGGCTCAGTTGGAGACCCAGTACTTC. Protein sequence: CASSYIGPAGAQLETQYF.

The chain carries TRBV15 and TRBJ1-2; 8 positions match TRBD1. After removal of 1 base from V and 8 bases from J, the junction contained 6 bases not matched to a gene. The CDR3 consists of 14 residues. CDR1 is LNHNV, CDR2 YYDKDF, per germline (reference sequence). CDR3 loop: CATSRGRQGTGYTF. DNA for the CDR3: TGTGCCACCAGCAGAGGTAGACAGGGGACGGGCTACACCTTC.

The chain combines TRBV19 with TRBJ2-5; D perhaps matches TRBD2 (6 bases). The CDR3 length is 15 residues. CDR1 and CDR2 (germline): LNHDA, SQIVND (reference sequence). V dropped 6 bases and J dropped 2 bases, with 16 bases sitting between them. This chain's CDR3 is CASRKTGTSQETQYF. The CDR3 nucleotides are TGTGCCAGTAGAAAAACCGGGACTTCACAAGAGACCCAGTACTTC.

This chain joins TRBV10-2 and TRBJ1-6; D is undetermined. V lost 3 bases and J lost 7, with 10 bases in between. The CDR3 is made up of 14 amino acids. CDR1 is WSHSY, CDR2 SAAADI, per germline. CDR3 DNA: TGCGCCAGCAGTGAACGGAAGATCAATTCACCCCTCCACTTT. This gives the protein CASSERKINSPLHF.

The CDR3 nucleotides are TGTGCCACCAGCAGAGAAGAACAGGGGGACGAGCAGTACTTC. Translation: CATSREEQGDEQYF. This chain connects TRBV15 to TRBJ2-7; 8 nucleotides align to TRBD1. V was pared by 0 bases and J by 5 bases, with 3 bases of the junction left unmatched. The length of the CDR3 is 14 residues. Germline CDR1 is LNHNV and CDR2 is YYDKDF (reference sequence). Drawing the rest from reference TRBV15 and TRBJ2-7, the complete variable domain is DAMVIQNPRYQVTQFGKPVTLSCSQTLNHNVMYWYQQKSSQAPKLLFHYYDKDFNNEADTPDNFQSRRPNTSFCFLDIRSPGLGDTAMYLCATSREEQGDEQYFGPGTRLTVT.

This clonotype was seen ten or more times. The rearrangement links TRBV9 to TRBJ2-7, with TRBD1 as a possible D gene (5 bases). From germline, CDR1 is SGDLS and CDR2 YYNGEE. Trimming left V 3 bases short and J 1 base short, with 8 bases between. This CDR3 is 13 amino acids long. As DNA, the CDR3 is TGTGCCAGCAGCGGGGGCACATCCTACGAGCAGTACTTC. Translation: CASSGGTSYEQYF. The full variable domain, with the rest looked up from reference TRBV9 and TRBJ2-7, is DSGVTQTPKHLITATGQRVTLRCSPRSGDLSVYWYQQSLDQGLQFLIQYYNGEERAKGNILERFSAQQFPDLHSELNLSSLELGDSALYFCASSGGTSYEQYFGPGTRLTVT.

Regarding this clonotype: One end of the junction fails to match germline, which may point to a read error. The rearrangement links TRBV15 to TRBJ1-1; D is unclear. The CDR3 spans 14 residues. Germline CDR1 reads LNHNV; CDR2 reads YYDKDF (reference sequence). For the CDR3, the DNA is TGTGCCACCTGCAGCGCACTTATTGCCACTGAAGCTTTCTTT. It encodes CATCSALIATEAFF. The full variable domain, its missing parts supplied by reference TRBV15 and TRBJ1-1, is DAMVIQNPRYQVTQFGKPVTLSCSQTLNHNVMYWYQQKSSQAPKLLFHYYDKDFNNEADTPDNFQSRRPNTSFCFLDIRSPGLGDTAMYLCATCSALIATEAFFGQGTRLTVV.

The V gene is TRBV20-1, the J gene TRBJ2-7; D is unclear. This CDR3 has 13 amino acids. The V and J ends lost 2 bases and 0 bases respectively, with 8 bases between them. The germline CDR1 and CDR2 sequences are DFQATT and SNEGSKA (reference sequence). This CDR3 reads CSARQTGSYEQYF. The CDR3 DNA sequence: TGCAGTGCTAGACAGACGGGCTCCTACGAGCAGTACTTC.

This clonotype was seen a few times. V is TRBV5-1 and J is TRBJ1-3, with unresolved D. This CDR3 spans 13 amino acids. Germline V gene sequence: CDR1 SGHRS, CDR2 YFSETQ. V was trimmed by 0 bases and J by 7 bases, leaving 8 bases between them. The CDR3 DNA sequence: TGCGCCAGCAGCTTGGGAAGGGAGAACACCATATATTTT. This codes for CASSLGRENTIYF.

There are many counts of this clonotype. This chain links TRBV9 with TRBJ1-4; no definite D call. V was shortened by 2 bases and J by 3 bases, with 8 bases between the two germline ends. Per germline, CDR1 SGDLS and CDR2 YYNGEE. There are 14 residues in the CDR3. The CDR3 here is CASSVPGANEKLFF. DNA for the CDR3: TGTGCCAGCAGCGTCCCCGGGGCTAATGAAAAACTGTTTTTT.

The chain is built from TRBV5-1 and TRBJ1-1; D unclear. This CDR3 has 15 amino acids. The germline V and J ends were trimmed by 0 bases and 5 bases, with 14 bases remaining between them. Germline V CDR1 and CDR2: SGHRS, YFSETQ. This CDR3 reads CASSLVAQKYTEAFF. The DNA for the CDR3 is TGCGCCAGCAGCTTGGTCGCACAGAAATATACTGAAGCTTTCTTT.

This clonotype was observed many times. The chain joins TRBV20-1 to TRBJ1-5; a weak D match, TRBD1 (5 bases). The CDR3 loop spans 14 amino acids. The germline gives CDR1 DFQATT, CDR2 SNEGSKA (reference sequence). Trimming stripped 6 bases from V and 3 bases from J, with 15 bases between. CDR3 loop: CSAAGPGHNQPQHF. In DNA form, the CDR3 reads TGCAGTGCCGCTGGACCAGGGCACAATCAGCCCCAGCATTTT.

The chain uses TRBV2 and TRBJ1-2; maybe TRBD1 (6 bases). This CDR3 has 14 amino acids. CDR1 is SNHLY and CDR2 is FYNNEI in the germline V gene. V shed 6 bases and J shed 4 bases, with 15 bases lying between them. The CDR3 coding sequence is TGTGCCAGCAGGGGAGGGACAACTAGCTATGGCTACACCTTC. It codes for CASRGGTTSYGYTF.